The source of this T cell receptor (beta chain) is a study of PD-1 blockade in mismatch repair-deficient tumors. Mismatch repair deficiency was confirmed in all patients, by PCR or immunohistochemistry. Three pembrolizumab responders had their TCRs sequenced. TCRdb keeps only in-frame clones here, not all; method: immunoSEQ multiplex PCR. Of some 120,000 clones detected, around 86% appear once; the ten largest clones hold roughly 12%. Comments on this clone: Its antigen is not identified.

Points from the study as a whole: Rapid post-treatment expansion, then contraction, generally preceding radiologic response, marked tumor-resident clones.

The CDR3 loop spans 13 amino acids. Germline CDR1 is SGHVS and CDR2 is FNYEAQ. Sequences were derived from peripheral blood, sampled 44 weeks after starting pembrolizumab. This TCR came from an adult with mismatch repair-deficient cancer. This chain links TRBV7-6 with TRBJ2-5; no reliable D call. The better agreement between TRBJ2-7 and the DNA end casts doubt on the J call. The CDR3 here is CASSRIDSYEQYF. CDR3 sequence (DNA): TGTGCCAGCAGCCGTATAGACTCCTACGAGCAGTACTTC.